A single sample is the source of the 8 T cell receptor beta chains below, sequenced in a study of T cell repertoires in cytomegalovirus infection. MiXCR was run by TCRdb on the reads, yielding one entry per CDR3 protein. The sample lists 510,000 or so distinct CDR3 sequences, around 27% occurring once. The sequenced sample consisted of PBMCs. These TCRs come from a human donor in good health (CMV status not recorded). Some clones in this sample may be carry-over from other donors' samples.

This clonotype was seen only a few times. CDR3 region: CASGAGVGKNIQYF. Written as DNA, the CDR3 is TGTGCCAGTGGGGCTGGGGTAGGCAAAAACATTCAGTACTTC. The V and J genes are TRBV19 and TRBJ2-4; weak D call: TRBD1 (5 bases). The germline CDR1 and CDR2 sequences are LNHDA and SQIVND (reference sequence). V shed 8 bases and J shed 3 bases, with 14 bases lying between them. The CDR3 spans 14 residues.

The chain carries TRBV7-2 and TRBJ2-7; 9 positions agree with TRBD1. The CDR3 totals 15 residues. V dropped 3 bases and J dropped 4; count of bases not matched to a gene: 7. The germline CDR1 and CDR2 sequences are SGHTA and FQGNSA. The CDR3 DNA follows: TGTGCCAGCAGCTTCTACCCGGGACAGGGTTACGAGCAGTACTTC. It codes for CASSFYPGQGYEQYF.

This clonotype was detected only a few times. This chain joins TRBV7-6 and TRBJ2-7, with D possibly TRBD1 on 6 matching bases. From germline, CDR1 is SGHVS and CDR2 FNYEAQ. This CDR3 has 14 amino acids. V gave up 3 bases and J gave up 2 bases, with 11 bases separating them. The CDR3 DNA is TGTGCCAGCAGCTTTTGGGGGCTAGCCTACGAGCAGTACTTC. This translates into CASSFWGLAYEQYF.

This clonotype was recorded a few times. The genes are TRBV6-2 or TRBV6-3 and TRBJ2-7; 7 nucleotides match TRBD1. The length of the CDR3 is 12 residues. The trim removed 7 bases at V and 4 bases at J, leaving 4 bases unmatched. The germline V gene has CDR1 MNHEY and CDR2 SVGEGT. The chain's CDR3 is CASKQGRYEQYV. DNA of the CDR3: TGTGCCAGCAAACAGGGGCGGTACGAGCAGTACGTC.

In this sample, this clonotype turned up a few times. The chain employs TRBV4-3 and TRBJ2-6, with D uncertain. Per the germline V gene, CDR1 is LGHNA and CDR2 is YSLEER. Trimming took 1 base from V and 2 from J, leaving 6 bases between them. The CDR3 covers 15 residues. The CDR3 nucleotides are TGCGCCAGCAGCCAAGCCGGGCCTGGGGCCAACGTCCTGACTTTC. Protein: CASSQAGPGANVLTF.

This clonotype was counted at least ten times. CDR3 in DNA: TGTGCCAGCAGCTTAGCTCCCATAGGAAGGCCCGCTAACTATGGCTACACCTTC. It yields the protein CASSLAPIGRPANYGYTF. The chain has TRBV7-9 and TRBJ1-2; D is unresolved. In germline, CDR1 is SEHNR, CDR2 FQNEAQ (reference sequence). The CDR3 spans 18 residues. V lost 0 bases to trimming and J lost 0 bases, with 17 bases between them. The variable domain in full, completed from reference TRBV7-9 and TRBJ1-2, reads DTGVSQNPRHKITKRGQNVTFRCDPISEHNRLYWYRQTLGQGPEFLTYFQNEAQLEKSRLLSDRFSAERPKGSFSTLEIQRTEQGDSAMYLCASSLAPIGRPANYGYTFGSGTRLTVV.

V and J are TRBV7-2 and TRBJ2-4; 7 bases align to TRBD1. Germline values: CDR1 SGHTA, CDR2 FQGNSA. The CDR3 extends over 14 amino acids. The trim removed 5 bases at V and 5 bases at J, leaving 6 bases unmatched. The CDR3: CASSHSGTENIQYF. The DNA of the CDR3 is TGTGCCAGCAGCCATTCCGGGACAGAAAACATTCAGTACTTC.

The rearrangement links TRBV10-2 to TRBJ1-5; D not certain. This CDR3 spans 14 amino acids. With 2 bases removed from V and 4 bases from J, the gap between germline ends came to 9 bases. Per germline, CDR1 WSHSY and CDR2 SAAADI. In DNA form, the CDR3 reads TGCGCCAGCAGTGAGGGCCTTATGAATCAGCCCCAGCATTTT. This sequence encodes CASSEGLMNQPQHF.